This T cell receptor (beta chain) was found in a study of blood T cells in healthy people across ages. The authors ran a second PCR of 7 to 11 cycles using a sample-barcoded 5' primer and a J-beta primer mix. TCRdb used MiXCR to reprocess the 5' RACE reads, holding one entry per CDR3 protein. The table has 800,000 to 950,000 distinct CDR3 sequences, around 46% seen once. The germline V and J ends were trimmed by 7 bases and 10 bases, with 22 bases remaining between them. CDR3 size: 14 residues. Germline loops: CDR1 MDHEN, CDR2 SYDVKM. The rearrangement joins TRBV28 to TRBJ1-2, with D possibly being TRBD1 (6 bases). The sample comprised blood. The sequence derives from a man aged 30 to 39 in good health. CDR3 protein: CASTPRGGDRDYTF. CDR3 bases: TGTGCCAGCACGCCCAGGGGCGGGGATCGAGACTACACCTTC.